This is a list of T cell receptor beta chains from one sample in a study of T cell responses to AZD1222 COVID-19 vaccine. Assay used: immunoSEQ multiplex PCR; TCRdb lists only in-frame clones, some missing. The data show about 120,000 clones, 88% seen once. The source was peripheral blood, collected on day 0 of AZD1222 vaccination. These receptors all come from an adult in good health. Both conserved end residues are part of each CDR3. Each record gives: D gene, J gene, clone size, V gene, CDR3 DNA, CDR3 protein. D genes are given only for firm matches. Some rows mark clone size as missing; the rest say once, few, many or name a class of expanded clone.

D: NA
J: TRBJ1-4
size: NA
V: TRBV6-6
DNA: TGTGCCAGCAGTTACTCGTGGGGGGAGGTCCTGTTTTTT
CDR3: CASSYSWGEVLFF

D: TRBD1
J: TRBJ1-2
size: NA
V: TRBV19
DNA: TGTGCCAGTAGTATTCAGGGACAGGGGAGGTATGGCTACACCTTC
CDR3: CASSIQGQGRYGYTF

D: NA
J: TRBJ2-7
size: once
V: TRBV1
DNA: TGCACCAGCAGCCAATTTGCTTCTGGCTACGAGCAGTACTTC
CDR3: CTSSQFASGYEQYF

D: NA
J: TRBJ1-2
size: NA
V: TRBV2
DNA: TGTGCCAGCAGTGAAGTGCAGGGGAGTGGCTACACCTTC
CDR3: CASSEVQGSGYTF

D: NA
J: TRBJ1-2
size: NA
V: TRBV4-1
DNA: TGCGCCAGCAGCCAAGAAACGACATGGGGTATCTATGGCTACACCTTC
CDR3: CASSQETTWGIYGYTF

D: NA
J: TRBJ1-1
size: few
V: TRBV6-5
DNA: NA
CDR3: CASILDTEAFF

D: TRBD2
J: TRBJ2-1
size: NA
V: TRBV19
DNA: TGTGCCAGTAGCACCCCCGGACTAGCCAATGAGCAGTTCTTC
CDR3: CASSTPGLANEQFF

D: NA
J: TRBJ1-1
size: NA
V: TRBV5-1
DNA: TGCGCCAGCAGCTTGGGGGGACAATTAGGAAACACTGAAGCTTTCTTT
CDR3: CASSLGGQLGNTEAFF

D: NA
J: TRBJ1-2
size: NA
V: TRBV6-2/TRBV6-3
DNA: TGTGCCAGCAGTTACCAAACAGGGCCCTATGGCTACACCTTC
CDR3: CASSYQTGPYGYTF

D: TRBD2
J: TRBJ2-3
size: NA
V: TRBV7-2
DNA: TGTGCCAGCAGCGTTAGCGGGGGGGCGGCAGATACGCAGTATTTT
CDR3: CASSVSGGAADTQYF

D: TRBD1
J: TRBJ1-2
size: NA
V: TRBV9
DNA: TGTGCCAGCAGCGCCACCGCGCAGGGGGCATACTATGGCTACACCTTC
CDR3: CASSATAQGAYYGYTF

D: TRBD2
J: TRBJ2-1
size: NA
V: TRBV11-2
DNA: TGTGCCAGCAGCCCAAGCCTCACCAATCTAGCGGGAAAATACAATGAGCAGTTCTTC
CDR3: CASSPSLTNLAGKYNEQFF

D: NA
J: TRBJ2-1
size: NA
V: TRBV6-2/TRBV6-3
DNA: TGTGCCAGCAGTCCCCTGCGAGGGATCGGGTACAATGAGCAGTTCTTC
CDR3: CASSPLRGIGYNEQFF

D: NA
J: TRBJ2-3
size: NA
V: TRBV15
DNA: TGTGCCACCAGCAGAGATTTCGGGACGAGCACAGATACGCAGTATTTT
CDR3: CATSRDFGTSTDTQYF

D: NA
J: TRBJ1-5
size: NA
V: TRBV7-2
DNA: TGTGCCAGCAGCCCGATTAGTAGCAATCAGCCCCAGCATTTT
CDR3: CASSPISSNQPQHF

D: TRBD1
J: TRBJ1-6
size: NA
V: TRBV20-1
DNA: TGCAGTGCTAGTGGGGTTCGGGACAGGGTTAATTCACCCCTCCACTTT
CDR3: CSASGVRDRVNSPLHF

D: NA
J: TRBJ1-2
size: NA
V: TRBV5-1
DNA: TGCGCCAGCAGCTTGGTCAGGCATGGCTACACCTTC
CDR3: CASSLVRHGYTF

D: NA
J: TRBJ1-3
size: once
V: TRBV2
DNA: TGTGCCAGCAGTGAAGGGTTAGCGAGGGACGGAAACACCATATATTTT
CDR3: CASSEGLARDGNTIYF

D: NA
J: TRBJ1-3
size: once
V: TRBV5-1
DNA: TGCGCCAGCAGCTTGGGTTGGCCTGAAAGAAACACCATATATTTT
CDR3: CASSLGWPERNTIYF

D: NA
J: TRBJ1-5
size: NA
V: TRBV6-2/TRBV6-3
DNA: TGTGCCAGCAGTTACGCTGACAGGAGGGCTCAGCCCCAGCATTTT
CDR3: CASSYADRRAQPQHF

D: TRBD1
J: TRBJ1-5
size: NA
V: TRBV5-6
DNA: TGTGCCAGCAGCGTGCAGGGGACAGGAAGCAATCAGCCCCAGCATTTT
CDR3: CASSVQGTGSNQPQHF

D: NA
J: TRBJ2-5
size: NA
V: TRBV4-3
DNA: TGCGCCAGCAGCCAAGGCGGTGGGGCGGGTGAGACCCAGTACTTC
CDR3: CASSQGGGAGETQYF

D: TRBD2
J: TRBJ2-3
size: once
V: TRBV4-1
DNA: TGCGCCAGCAGCTTGACGACTAGCGCAAGCACAGATACGCAGTATTTT
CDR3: CASSLTTSASTDTQYF

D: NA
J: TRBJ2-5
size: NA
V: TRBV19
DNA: TGTGCCAGTAGAAGGGTGGCGGAGCAAGAGACCCAGTACTTC
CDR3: CASRRVAEQETQYF

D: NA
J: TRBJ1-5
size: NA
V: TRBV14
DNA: TGTGCCAGCAGTAAAAATGGGACCGAGAGCAATCAGCCCCAGCATTTT
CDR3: CASSKNGTESNQPQHF

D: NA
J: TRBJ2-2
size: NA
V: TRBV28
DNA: TGTGCCAGCAGTACTCCTGTGGGGCACCGGGAGCTGTTTTTT
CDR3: CASSTPVGHRELFF

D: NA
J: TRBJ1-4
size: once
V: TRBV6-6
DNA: TGTGCCAGCAGTTACAGGGGGGCTAATGAAAAACTGTTTTTT
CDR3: CASSYRGANEKLFF

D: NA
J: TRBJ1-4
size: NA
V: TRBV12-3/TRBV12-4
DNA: TGTGCCAGCAAGGGGACTGGCAATGAAAAACTGTTTTTT
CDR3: CASKGTGNEKLFF

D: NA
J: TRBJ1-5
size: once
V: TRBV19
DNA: TGTGCCAGTCAACCGGATAGCAATCAGCCCCAGCATTTT
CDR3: CASQPDSNQPQHF

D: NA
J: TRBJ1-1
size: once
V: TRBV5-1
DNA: TGCGCCAGCAGCGCTGGGACCTCAGGGACTGAAGCTTTCTTT
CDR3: CASSAGTSGTEAFF

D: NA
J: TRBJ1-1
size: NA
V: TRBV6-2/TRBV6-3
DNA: TGTGCCAGCAGGCCTCCTACGGGGCAGTTGAACACTGAAGCTTTCTTT
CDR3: CASRPPTGQLNTEAFF

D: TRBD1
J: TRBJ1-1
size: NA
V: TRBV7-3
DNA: TGTGCCAGCAGCTCACAGGGGGACACTGAAGCTTTCTTT
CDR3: CASSSQGDTEAFF

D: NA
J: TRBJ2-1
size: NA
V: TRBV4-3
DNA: TGCGCCAGCAGCCTAGACAATGAGCAGTTCTTC
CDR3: CASSLDNEQFF

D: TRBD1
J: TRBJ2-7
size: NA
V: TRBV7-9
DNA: TGTGCCAGCAGTTCAGGGACAGGGAGATACGAGCAGTACTTC
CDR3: CASSSGTGRYEQYF

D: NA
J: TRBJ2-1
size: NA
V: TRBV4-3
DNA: TGCGCCAGCAGCCCAGACGTGGGAGACGCTGAGCAGTTCTTC
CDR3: CASSPDVGDAEQFF

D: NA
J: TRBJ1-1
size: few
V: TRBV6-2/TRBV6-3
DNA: TGTGCCAGCAGCCACCGGATGAACACTGAAGCTTTCTTT
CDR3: CASSHRMNTEAFF

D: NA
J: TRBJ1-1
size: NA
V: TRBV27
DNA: TGTGCCAGCAGTTCGGCCGCAGGACGGACGAACACTGAAGCTTTCTTT
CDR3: CASSSAAGRTNTEAFF

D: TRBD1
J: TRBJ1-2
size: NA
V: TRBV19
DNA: TGTGCCAGTAGCCAAACCCAATATCGGGACAGGGTGGGAGGCTACACCTTC
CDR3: CASSQTQYRDRVGGYTF

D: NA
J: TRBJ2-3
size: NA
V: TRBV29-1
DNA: TGCAGCGTTCTCTTCGCTGGAGAGACGCAGTATTTT
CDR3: CSVLFAGETQYF

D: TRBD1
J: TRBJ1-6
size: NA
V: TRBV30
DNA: TGTGCCTGGAGTATCCCGGGACAGATTAATTCACCCCTCCACTTT
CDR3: CAWSIPGQINSPLHF

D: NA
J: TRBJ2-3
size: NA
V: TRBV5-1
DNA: TGCGCCAGCAGCTTGGCCAGTAAGATCACAGATACGCAGTATTTT
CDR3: CASSLASKITDTQYF

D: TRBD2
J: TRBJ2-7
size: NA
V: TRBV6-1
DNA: TGTGCCAGCAGTGCCCGACTAGCGGTATCCGCCTACGAGCAGTACTTC
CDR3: CASSARLAVSAYEQYF

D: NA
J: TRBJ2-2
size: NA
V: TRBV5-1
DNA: TGCGCCAGCAGCTTGGCCGGGACCAGGGAGCTGTTTTTT
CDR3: CASSLAGTRELFF

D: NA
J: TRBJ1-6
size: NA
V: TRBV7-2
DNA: TGTGCCAGCAGCTTAGAAGGACAGATTAATTCACCCCTCCACTTT
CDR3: CASSLEGQINSPLHF

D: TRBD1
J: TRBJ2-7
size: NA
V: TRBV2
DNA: TGTGCCAGCAGGCATACCGGGACAGGGAGTGGATACGAGCAGTACTTC
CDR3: CASRHTGTGSGYEQYF

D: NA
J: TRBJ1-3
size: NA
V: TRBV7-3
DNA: TGTGCCAGCAGCTTAGCGGCAGGGGACAGAAACACCATATATTTT
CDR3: CASSLAAGDRNTIYF

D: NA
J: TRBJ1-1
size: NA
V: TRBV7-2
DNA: TGTGCCAGCAGCTTAGTGGGGGGCAACACTGAAGCTTTCTTT
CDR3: CASSLVGGNTEAFF

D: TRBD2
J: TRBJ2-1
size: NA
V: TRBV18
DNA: TGTGCCAGCTCACCAACCGGGACTAGCGGGTACAATGAGCAGTTCTTC
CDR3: CASSPTGTSGYNEQFF